Each of the 22 T cell receptor beta chains below was sequenced from the same sample in a study of T cell changes during pregnancy in multiple sclerosis (dated by TCRdb to about 2019). Receptors were amplified or captured by the immunoSEQ multiplex PCR assay. This immuneACCESS table, as held by TCRdb, lists in-frame sequences with V and J called but not all clones. Of the missing ones, under half trace to an unresolved V gene in checked studies; the others have no known cause. In all, the sample holds tens of thousands of clones, and more than 90% of those were seen once. Of the sample, roughly 1.2% is held by the ten largest clones. This material consisted of peripheral blood, taken in the third trimester of pregnancy. The origin of the receptors is a female donor with multiple sclerosis, enrolled in a pregnancy study.

The chain joins TRBV28 to TRBJ1-1; 9 bases line up with TRBD1. The ends lost 4 bases at V and 1 base at J; junction bases unmatched: 1. This CDR3 region has 14 residues. The germline V gene has CDR1 MDHEN and CDR2 SYDVKM. As DNA, the CDR3 is TGTGCCAGCAGTTGGGACAGGGAGAACACTGAAGCTTTCTTT. Protein product: CASSWDRENTEAFF.

The chain links TRBV5-1 to TRBJ2-2; possibly TRBD2 for D (6 bases). This CDR3 has 14 residues. V was cut by 3 bases and J by 6 bases, with 12 bases left in between. Germline V lookup: CDR1 SGHRS, CDR2 YFSETQ. The CDR3 nucleotides read TGCGCCAGCAGCTCGGGAGCAGACCCCGGGGAGCTGTTTTTT. This gives the protein CASSSGADPGELFF.

This chain links TRBV7-3 with TRBJ2-1; D not resolved. CDR1 and CDR2 from the germline V gene are SGHTA and FQGTGA. Trimming pared 5 bases from V and 0 bases from J, leaving 8 bases between. There are 14 residues in the CDR3. CDR3 DNA sequence: TGTGCCAGCAGCCTCCTCAGCTCCTACAATGAGCAGTTCTTC. Protein product: CASSLLSSYNEQFF.

The chain joins TRBV19 to TRBJ2-3; TRBD2 matches 8 bases. The CDR3 contains 15 residues. The junction had 2 bases not matched to a gene; V was cut back by 3 bases and J by 0 bases. Germline V CDR1 and CDR2: LNHDA, SQIVND (reference sequence). The chain's CDR3 is CASSMPSGSTDTQYF. The DNA for the CDR3 is TGTGCCAGTAGTATGCCTAGCGGGAGCACAGATACGCAGTATTTT.

V and J are TRBV28 and TRBJ2-1; D is unresolved. Germline assignment: CDR1 MDHEN and CDR2 SYDVKM. Trimming left V 3 bases short and J 4 bases short, with 13 bases between. CDR3 length: 15 residues. The CDR3 DNA reads as TGTGCCAGCAGTTTGACCGCTTTAGCTTACAATGAGCAGTTCTTC. Amino acids: CASSLTALAYNEQFF.

This clone was seen just once. The CDR3 nucleotides are TGTGCCAGCAACCCGGAAGGGGTTGCAGATACGCAGTATTTT. This encodes CASNPEGVADTQYF. V is TRBV6-5 and J is TRBJ2-3, with a tentative D call TRBD1 (5 bases). The CDR3 is made up of 14 amino acids. Germline CDR1 is MNHEY and CDR2 is SVGAGI. V was pared by 7 bases and J by 4 bases, with 15 bases between.

The chain is built from TRBV5-1 and TRBJ2-1; 10 bases line up with TRBD1. From germline, CDR1 is SGHRS and CDR2 YFSETQ. V lost 4 bases, J lost 6 bases, and 7 bases stayed unmatched. There are 15 residues in the CDR3. The CDR3 nucleotides are TGCGCCAGCAGCCTCGGACAGGGGGGCTCCAATGAGCAGTTCTTC. It is translated as CASSLGQGGSNEQFF.

This chain joins TRBV7-9 and TRBJ2-3; TRBD2 aligns across 7 bases. The V gene's germline CDR1 is SEHNR and CDR2 FQNEAQ (reference sequence). The CDR3 loop spans 14 amino acids. V lost 5 bases to trimming and J lost 6 bases; unmatched junction nucleotides: 8. This chain's CDR3 is CASSRGLDRDTQYF. The CDR3 DNA reads TGTGCCAGCAGCCGCGGACTAGATCGGGATACGCAGTATTTT.

CDR3 coding DNA: TGTGCCAGTAGGGCCACCCTAGGGAGCTCCTACAATGAGCAGTTCTTC. Protein: CASRATLGSSYNEQFF. The chain combines TRBV19 with TRBJ2-1; a possible D gene is TRBD2 (5 bases). The CDR3 has 16 residues. V dropped 6 bases and J dropped 0 bases, with 15 bases sitting between them. Germline assignment: CDR1 LNHDA and CDR2 SQIVND (reference sequence).

The chain has TRBV14 and TRBJ1-3, with TRBD1 matching 9 bases. The CDR3 has 16 residues. J lost 4 bases, V lost 5 bases, and 9 bases had no gene match. In germline, CDR1 is SGHDN, CDR2 FVKESK. The CDR3 coding sequence is TGTGCCAGCAGCGAAGGACAGGGGATGATCGGAAACACCATATATTTT. Residues: CASSEGQGMIGNTIYF.

The chain is built from TRBV5-5 and TRBJ2-7; D not certain. V was pared by 0 bases and J by 2 bases, with 6 bases between. The germline CDR1 and CDR2 sequences are SGHKS and YYEKEE (reference sequence). This CDR3 spans 13 amino acids. CDR3 DNA: TGTGCCAGCAGCTTGGGGCCAGCCTACGAGCAGTACTTC. Translation: CASSLGPAYEQYF.

The table lists this clone with a count of one. The chain links TRBV5-5 to TRBJ1-1; no clear D. The CDR3 totals 14 residues. Between the trimmed V and J ends, which lost 4 bases and 2 bases, there was a span of 12 bases. Germline V gene lookup returns CDR1 SGHKS and CDR2 YYEKEE (reference sequence). In nucleotides, the CDR3 is TGTGCCAGCAGCCCCGGAGGCTTTAACACTGAAGCTTTCTTT. The encoded protein is CASSPGGFNTEAFF. The variable domain in full, completed from reference TRBV5-5 and TRBJ1-1, reads DAGVTQSPTHLIKTRGQQVTLRCSPISGHKSVSWYQQVLGQGPQFIFQYYEKEERGRGNFPDRFSARQFPNYSSELNVNALLLGDSALYLCASSPGGFNTEAFFGQGTRLTVV.

V and J are TRBV11-2 and TRBJ2-5; TRBD2 matches 10 bases. From germline, CDR1 is SGHAT and CDR2 FQNNGV. This CDR3 is 15 amino acids long. J gave up 4 bases and V 3 bases, and 5 bases lay outside the gene matches. CDR3 nucleotide sequence: TGTGCCAGCAGCTTGCTAGCGGGAGCGTCAGAGACCCAGTACTTC. Encoded protein: CASSLLAGASETQYF.

This rearrangement joins TRBV4-1 to TRBJ1-2; D ambiguous. The CDR3 is made up of 16 amino acids. Germline values: CDR1 MGHRA, CDR2 YSYEKL. The germline V and J ends were trimmed by 0 bases and 4 bases, with 15 bases remaining between them. The DNA of the CDR3 is TGCGCCAGCAGCCAAGAACACCGGGTGTTGGGCTATGGCTACACCTTC. This translates into CASSQEHRVLGYGYTF.

This clone appeared a single time. The CDR3 spells CASRTGGYSPLHF. The CDR3 DNA reads TGTGCCAGCCGGACAGGGGGCTATTCACCCCTCCACTTT. The chain carries TRBV28 and TRBJ1-6; 11 bases are a match to TRBD1. V shed 8 bases, J shed 8 bases, and the junction held 2 bases outside the gene matches. This CDR3 is built from 13 residues. Germline CDR1 MDHEN, CDR2 SYDVKM.

V gene TRBV9 combines with J gene TRBJ2-5; weak D call: TRBD2 (6 bases). Trimming removed 0 bases at V and 3 bases at J, with 6 bases between. CDR3 size: 13 residues. Germline V gives CDR1 SGDLS, CDR2 YYNGEE. The chain's CDR3 is CASSVGGKETQYF. The CDR3 DNA is TGTGCCAGCAGCGTAGGCGGGAAAGAGACCCAGTACTTC.

V and J are TRBV7-2 and TRBJ1-1; 10 bases agree with TRBD1. CDR1 is SGHTA and CDR2 is FQGNSA in the germline V gene. The length of the CDR3 is 15 residues. The V gene end was trimmed by 6 bases and the J gene end by 5 bases; junction bases not matched to a gene: 9. CDR3: CASRPRPGQGTEAFF. The DNA for the CDR3 is TGTGCCAGCAGACCTAGACCGGGACAGGGGACTGAAGCTTTCTTT.

The DNA of the CDR3 is TGTGCCAGCAGGGGTTCCACTACAGGGTCCAATGAGCAGTTCTTC. It codes for CASRGSTTGSNEQFF. This chain uses TRBV2 with TRBJ2-1, with a tentative D call TRBD1 (6 bases). There are 15 residues in the CDR3. The V gene lost 6 bases and the J gene lost 6 bases, with 18 bases spanning the gap. Germline CDR1 and CDR2: SNHLY and FYNNEI.

The chain joins TRBV12-5 to TRBJ2-1, with D perhaps matching TRBD2 (5 bases). V dropped 5 bases and J dropped 6 bases, with 11 bases sitting between them. Germline loops: CDR1 LGHNT, CDR2 FRNRAP. The CDR3 runs 13 residues. Here the CDR3 DNA reads TGTGCTAGTGGTCGCAGCGGTGGCAATGAGCAGTTCTTC. Amino acids: CASGRSGGNEQFF. Based on the CDR3 plus reference TRBV12-5 and TRBJ2-1, the full variable domain is DARVTQTPRHKVTEMGQEVTMRCQPILGHNTVFWYRQTMMQGLELLAYFRNRAPLDDSGMPKDRFSAEMPDATLATLKIQPSEPRDSAVYFCASGRSGGNEQFFGPGTRLTVL.

The gene calls are TRBV28 and TRBJ1-4; D ambiguous. With 5 bases removed from V and 4 bases from J, the gap between germline ends came to 20 bases. CDR1 MDHEN and CDR2 SYDVKM come from the germline V gene. The CDR3 totals 17 residues. As DNA, the CDR3 is TGTGCCAGCAGTACTACAGCCTTCGCGGGCCTTAATGAAAAACTGTTTTTT. This encodes CASSTTAFAGLNEKLFF.

This chain uses TRBV6-6 with TRBJ2-7; perhaps TRBD2 as D (6 bases). CDR1 and CDR2 from the germline V gene are MNHNY and SVGAGI (reference sequence). The CDR3 runs 15 residues. V was clipped by 2 bases and J by 0 bases, with 11 bases between them. The CDR3 coding sequence is TGTGCCAGCAGTTACCCAGGGACTCACTCCTACGAGCAGTACTTC. Its protein is CASSYPGTHSYEQYF.

The chain uses TRBV4-2 and TRBJ2-7, with D possibly being TRBD2 (6 bases). V lost 3 bases and J lost 2, with 17 bases in between. This CDR3 comprises 16 residues. CDR1 and CDR2 (germline): LGHNA, YNFKEQ. The CDR3 protein is CASSHGREGVTYEQYF. The CDR3 DNA sequence: TGTGCCAGCAGCCACGGGCGGGAAGGGGTCACCTACGAGCAGTACTTC.